The present T cell receptor (beta chain) was sequenced within a study of radiotherapy plus CTLA-4 blockade in lung cancer. Broader study findings: It was early blood T cell clone dynamics, with interferon-beta, that reportedly best predicted response.

Profiled with immunoSEQ multiplex PCR; TCRdb holds only in-frame clones, not every one. The table includes 70,000 to 85,000 clones, just under 75% detected once. As to this clone: Its antigen is not identified.

The germline gives CDR1 SGHTS, CDR2 YDEGEE. The CDR3 is 13 amino acids. V dropped 3 bases and J dropped 6 bases, with 13 bases sitting between them. The sequences come from peripheral blood, collected from a patient treated with radiotherapy plus ipilimumab. The chain has TRBV5-8 and TRBJ2-7; D might be TRBD1 (6 bases). This TCR was recovered from a human donor with non-small cell lung cancer whose response to radiotherapy plus ipilimumab could not be evaluated. Here the CDR3 reads CASSWGQVGEQYF. CDR3 sequence (DNA): TGTGCCAGCAGCTGGGGGCAGGTGGGCGAGCAGTACTTC. Based on the CDR3 plus reference TRBV5-8 and TRBJ2-7, the full variable domain is EAGVTQSPTHLIKTRGQQATLRCSPISGHTSVYWYQQALGLGLQFLLWYDEGEERNRGNFPPRFSGRQFPNYSSELNVNALELEDSALYLCASSWGQVGEQYFGPGTRLTVT.